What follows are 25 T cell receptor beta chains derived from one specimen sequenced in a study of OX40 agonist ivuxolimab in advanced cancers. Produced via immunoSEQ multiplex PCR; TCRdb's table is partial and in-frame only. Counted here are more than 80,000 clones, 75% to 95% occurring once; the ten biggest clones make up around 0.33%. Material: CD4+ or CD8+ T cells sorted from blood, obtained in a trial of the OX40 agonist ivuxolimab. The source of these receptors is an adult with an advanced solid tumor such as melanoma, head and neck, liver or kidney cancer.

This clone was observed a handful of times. Here the CDR3 reads CASSLSGGTRNTEAFF. The CDR3 DNA is TGTGCCAGCAGTTTATCCGGGGGGACCCGGAACACTGAAGCTTTCTTT. The chain couples TRBV28 to TRBJ1-1; maybe TRBD1 (5 bases). The CDR3 is 16 amino acids. V lost 1 base, J lost 1 base, and 13 bases lay in between. Per germline, CDR1 MDHEN and CDR2 SYDVKM.

The CDR3 loop is CASSIDNEQFF. CDR3 DNA sequence: TGCGCCAGCAGCATCGACAATGAGCAGTTCTTC. This chain connects TRBV5-1 to TRBJ2-1; D not certain. Looked up from germline, CDR1 is SGHRS and CDR2 is YFSETQ. CDR3 length equals 11 residues. With 4 bases removed from V and 5 bases from J, the gap between germline ends came to 4 bases.

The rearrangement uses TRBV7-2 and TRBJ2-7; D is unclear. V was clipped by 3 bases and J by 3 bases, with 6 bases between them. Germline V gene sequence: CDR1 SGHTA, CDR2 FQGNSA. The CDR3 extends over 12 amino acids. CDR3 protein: CASSFTNYEQYF. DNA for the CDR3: TGTGCCAGCAGCTTCACGAACTACGAGCAGTACTTC.

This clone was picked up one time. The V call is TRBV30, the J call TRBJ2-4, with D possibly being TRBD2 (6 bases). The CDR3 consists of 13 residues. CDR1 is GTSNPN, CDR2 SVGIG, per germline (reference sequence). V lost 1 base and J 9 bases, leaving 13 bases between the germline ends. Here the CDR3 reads CAWSGGLGGIQYF. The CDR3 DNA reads TGTGCCTGGAGTGGGGGACTCGGCGGCATTCAGTACTTC.

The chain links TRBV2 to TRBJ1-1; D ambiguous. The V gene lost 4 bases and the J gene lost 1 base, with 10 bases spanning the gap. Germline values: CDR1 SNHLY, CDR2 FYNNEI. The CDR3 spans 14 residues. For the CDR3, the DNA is TGTGCCAGCAGTGGAGTTATCAGGAACACTGAAGCTTTCTTT. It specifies CASSGVIRNTEAFF.

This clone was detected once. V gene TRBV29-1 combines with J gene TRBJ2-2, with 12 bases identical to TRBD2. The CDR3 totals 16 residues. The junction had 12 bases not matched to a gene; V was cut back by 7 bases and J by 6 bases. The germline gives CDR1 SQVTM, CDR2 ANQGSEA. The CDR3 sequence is CSANTLAGGTPGELFF. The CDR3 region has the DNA TGCAGCGCAAACACTCTAGCGGGAGGGACCCCCGGGGAGCTGTTTTTT.

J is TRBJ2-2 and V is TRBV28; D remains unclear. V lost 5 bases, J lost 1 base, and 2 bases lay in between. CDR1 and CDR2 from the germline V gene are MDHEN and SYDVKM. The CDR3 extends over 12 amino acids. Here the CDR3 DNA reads TGTGCCAGCAGTGTGAACACCGGGGAGCTGTTTTTT. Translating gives CASSVNTGELFF.

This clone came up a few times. CDR3 loop: CASSFQGNTEAFF. The CDR3 nucleotides are TGTGCCAGCAGCTTTCAGGGAAACACTGAAGCTTTCTTT. The chain recombines TRBV11-2 with TRBJ1-1; possible D gene TRBD1, 5 bases. V was pared by 3 bases and J by 2 bases, with 7 bases between. Germline assignment: CDR1 SGHAT and CDR2 FQNNGV. The CDR3 runs to 13 residues.

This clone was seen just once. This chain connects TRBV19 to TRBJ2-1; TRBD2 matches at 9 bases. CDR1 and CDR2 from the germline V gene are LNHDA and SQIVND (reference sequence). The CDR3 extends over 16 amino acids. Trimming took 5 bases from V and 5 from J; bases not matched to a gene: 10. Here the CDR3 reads CASSATGTSRNNEQFF. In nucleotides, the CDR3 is TGTGCCAGTAGTGCAACCGGGACTAGCAGGAACAATGAGCAGTTCTTC. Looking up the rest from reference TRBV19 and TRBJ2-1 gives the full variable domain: DGGITQSPKYLFRKEGQNVTLSCEQNLNHDAMYWYRQDPGQGLRLIYYSQIVNDFQKGDIAEGYSVSREKKESFPLTVTSAQKNPTAFYLCASSATGTSRNNEQFFGPGTRLTVL.

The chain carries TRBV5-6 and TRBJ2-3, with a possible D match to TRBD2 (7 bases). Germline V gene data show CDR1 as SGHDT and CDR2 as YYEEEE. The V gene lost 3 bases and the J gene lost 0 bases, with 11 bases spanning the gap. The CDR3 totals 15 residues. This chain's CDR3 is CASSWGGGSTDTQYF. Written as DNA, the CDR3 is TGTGCCAGCAGCTGGGGAGGGGGGAGCACAGATACGCAGTATTTT.

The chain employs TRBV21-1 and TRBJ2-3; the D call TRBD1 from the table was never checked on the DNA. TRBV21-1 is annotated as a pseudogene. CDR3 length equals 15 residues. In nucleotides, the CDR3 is TGTGCCAGCAGCAATCGGACAGAGGGAACAGATACGCAGTATTTT. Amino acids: CASSNRTEGTDTQYF.

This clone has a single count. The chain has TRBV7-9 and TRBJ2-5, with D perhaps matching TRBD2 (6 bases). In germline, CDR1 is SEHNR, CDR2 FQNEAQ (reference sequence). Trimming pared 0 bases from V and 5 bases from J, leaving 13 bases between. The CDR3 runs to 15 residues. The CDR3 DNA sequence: TGTGCCAGCAGCTTAGCTCGGGGGTTGACGGAGACCCAGTACTTC. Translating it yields CASSLARGLTETQYF. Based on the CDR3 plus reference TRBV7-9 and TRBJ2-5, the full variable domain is DTGVSQNPRHKITKRGQNVTFRCDPISEHNRLYWYRQTLGQGPEFLTYFQNEAQLEKSRLLSDRFSAERPKGSFSTLEIQRTEQGDSAMYLCASSLARGLTETQYFGPGTRLLVL.

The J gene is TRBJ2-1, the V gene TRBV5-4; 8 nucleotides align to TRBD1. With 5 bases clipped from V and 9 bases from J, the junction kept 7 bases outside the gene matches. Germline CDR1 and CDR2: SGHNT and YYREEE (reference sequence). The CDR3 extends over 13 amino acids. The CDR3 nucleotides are TGTGCCAGCAGTTACGGACAGGGTAGTGAGCAGTTCTTC. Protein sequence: CASSYGQGSEQFF.

CDR3 in amino acids: CASSFLGLAGAGGELFF. The DNA of the CDR3 is TGTGCCAGCAGCTTTTTGGGACTAGCGGGAGCGGGCGGGGAGCTGTTTTTT. The V gene is TRBV7-2, the J gene TRBJ2-2; 14 bases align to TRBD2. The CDR3 sequence is 17 residues long. Unmatched junction bases numbered 7, after V lost 3 bases and J lost 7 bases. Germline V gene data show CDR1 as SGHTA and CDR2 as FQGNSA.

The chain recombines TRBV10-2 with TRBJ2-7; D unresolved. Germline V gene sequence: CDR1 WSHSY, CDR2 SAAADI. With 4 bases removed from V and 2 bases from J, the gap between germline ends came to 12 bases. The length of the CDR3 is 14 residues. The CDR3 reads CASSGYTRPYEQYF. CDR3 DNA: TGCGCCAGCAGTGGATATACTCGCCCCTACGAGCAGTACTTC.

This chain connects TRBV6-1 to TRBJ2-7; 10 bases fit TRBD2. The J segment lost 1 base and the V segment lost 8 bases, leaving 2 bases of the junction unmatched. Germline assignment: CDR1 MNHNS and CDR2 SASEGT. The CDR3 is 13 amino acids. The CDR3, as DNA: TGTGCCAGCCGGACTAGCGGATCCTACGAGCAGTACTTC. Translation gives CASRTSGSYEQYF.

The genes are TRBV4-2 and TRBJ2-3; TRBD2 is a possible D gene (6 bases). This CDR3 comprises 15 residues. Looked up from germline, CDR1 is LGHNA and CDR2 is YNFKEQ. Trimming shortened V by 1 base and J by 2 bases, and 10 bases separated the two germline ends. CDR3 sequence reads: CASSQGAGFTDTQYF. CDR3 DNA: TGTGCCAGCAGCCAAGGGGCGGGATTCACAGATACGCAGTATTTT.

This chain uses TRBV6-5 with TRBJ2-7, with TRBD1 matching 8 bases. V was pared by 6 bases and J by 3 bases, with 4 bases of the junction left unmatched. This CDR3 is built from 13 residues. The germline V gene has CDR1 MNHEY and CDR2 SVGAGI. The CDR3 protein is CASSRGTGYEQYF. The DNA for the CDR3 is TGTGCCAGCAGCCGCGGGACAGGCTACGAGCAGTACTTC.

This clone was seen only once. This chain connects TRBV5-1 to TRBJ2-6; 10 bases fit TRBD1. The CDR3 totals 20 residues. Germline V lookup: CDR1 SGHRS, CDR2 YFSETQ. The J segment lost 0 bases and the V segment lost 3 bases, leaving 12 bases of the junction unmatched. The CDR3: CASSSSPGQGFHSGANVLTF. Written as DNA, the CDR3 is TGCGCCAGCAGCTCGAGCCCGGGACAGGGGTTCCACTCTGGGGCCAACGTCCTGACTTTC.

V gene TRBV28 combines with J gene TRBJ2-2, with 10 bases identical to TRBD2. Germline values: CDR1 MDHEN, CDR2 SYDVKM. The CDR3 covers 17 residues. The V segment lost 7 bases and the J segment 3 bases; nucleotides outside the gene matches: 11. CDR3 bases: TGTGCCAGCATGGTCCTCGGGACTAGCGACCACACCGGGGAGCTGTTTTTT. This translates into CASMVLGTSDHTGELFF.

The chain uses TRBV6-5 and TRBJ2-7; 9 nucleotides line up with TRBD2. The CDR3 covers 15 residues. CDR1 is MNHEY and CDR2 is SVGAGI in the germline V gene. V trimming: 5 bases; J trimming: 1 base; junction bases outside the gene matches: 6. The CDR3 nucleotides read TGTGCCAGCAGTCCCTCGAGCGGGAGGTCCTACGAGCAGTACTTC. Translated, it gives CASSPSSGRSYEQYF.

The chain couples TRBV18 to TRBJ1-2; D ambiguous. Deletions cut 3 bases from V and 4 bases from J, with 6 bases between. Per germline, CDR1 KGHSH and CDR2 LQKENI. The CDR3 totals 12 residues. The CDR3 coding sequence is TGTGCCAGCTCACCGGACGCCTATGGCTACACCTTC. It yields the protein CASSPDAYGYTF.

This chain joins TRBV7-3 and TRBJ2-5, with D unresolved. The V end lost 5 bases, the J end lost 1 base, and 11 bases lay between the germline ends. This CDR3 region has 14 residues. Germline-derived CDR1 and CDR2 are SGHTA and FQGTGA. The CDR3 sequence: CASSPLGGQETQYF. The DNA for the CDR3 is TGTGCCAGCAGCCCCTTGGGTGGCCAAGAGACCCAGTACTTC.

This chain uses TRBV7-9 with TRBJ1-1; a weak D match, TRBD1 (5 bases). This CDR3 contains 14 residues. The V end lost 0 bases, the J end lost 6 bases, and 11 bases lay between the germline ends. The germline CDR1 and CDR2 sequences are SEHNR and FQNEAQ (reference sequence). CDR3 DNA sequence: TGTGCCAGCAGCTTAGCCAGGGTTAACTCTGAAGCTTTCTTT. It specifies CASSLARVNSEAFF.

CDR3 in DNA: TGTGCCAGCAGTGACACAGGGGGACCCTACGAGCAGTACTTC. Amino acid sequence: CASSDTGGPYEQYF. The chain links TRBV6-1 to TRBJ2-7; 8 bases match TRBD1. J gave up 2 bases and V 3 bases, and 3 bases lay outside the gene matches. The CDR3 loop spans 14 amino acids. Germline V CDR1 and CDR2: MNHNS, SASEGT.